This is a list of T cell receptor beta chains from one sample in a study of blood T cell repertoires in COVID-19. Some clones are missing from TCRdb's copy, which holds only in-frame ones; the method was immunoSEQ multiplex PCR. Here the sample spans a few hundred thousand clones, about 85% being singletons. The sequenced sample was PBMCs or T cells enriched from blood (not recorded which). These receptors all stem from a woman between 50 and 59 years old who had recovered from COVID-19. The CDR3 runs from the conserved cysteine through the conserved F or W. Some rows mark clone size as missing; the rest say once, few, many or name a class of expanded clone.

>.|TRBV6-5|TRBJ1-1
CASSSFGQVNTEAFF
>.|TRBV24-1|TRBJ2-3
CATSDFGGYTQYF
>.|TRBV20-1|TRBJ1-2
CSATTGGGYTF
>.|TRBV28|TRBJ1-2
CASSTTISGYTF
>.|TRBV9|TRBJ2-7
CASSVRRDPYEQYF
>.|TRBV30|TRBJ1-5
CAWSLYAGSNQPQHF
>.|TRBV28|TRBJ1-1
CASSLTPPRTEAFF
>.|TRBV3-1/TRBV3-2|TRBJ1-6
CASSSGQGNSPLHF
>.|TRBV5-1|TRBJ2-3
CASSSGGASTDTQYF
>.|TRBV19|TRBJ2-1
CASGFASGLAGPSNPHEQFF
>.|TRBV6-5|TRBJ1-3
CASTGQRLSGNTIYF
>.|TRBV7-3|TRBJ2-5
CASSSGTVEAGQETQYF
>.|TRBV4-1|TRBJ2-2
CASSLIPGTGYTGELFF
>.|TRBV2|TRBJ1-3
CASSPDTLSGNTIYF
>.|TRBV7-8|TRBJ1-3
CASSLIRQRRGAGNTIYF
>.|TRBV7-8|TRBJ1-1
CASSLNRQGTEAFF
>.|TRBV30|TRBJ2-5
CAWTRSLETQYF
>.|TRBV10-3|TRBJ1-2
CAISDLNRGTNYGYTF
>.|TRBV5-5|TRBJ2-6
CASSLDSGSGANVLTF
>few|TRBV7-8|TRBJ1-3
CASSLGQGNTIYF
>.|TRBV28|TRBJ1-2
CALRTNYGYTF
>.|TRBV28|TRBJ2-7
CASSLQGSYEQYF
>.|TRBV9|TRBJ2-2
CASSPGQGAIGELFF
>.|TRBV2|TRBJ1-5
CASSVRGRSNQPQHF
>.|TRBV11-1|TRBJ2-5
CASSLFSGGAVETQYF
>.|TRBV13|TRBJ2-1
CASSLGLAGRDFNEQFF
>.|TRBV18|TRBJ1-5
CASSPENSNQPQHF
>few|TRBV24-1|TRBJ1-2
CATSDPGTRAGYTF
>few|TRBV5-1|TRBJ2-1
CASSLAPSAGYNEQFF
>.|TRBV12-3/TRBV12-4|TRBJ2-1
CASKQGGLGQFF
>.|TRBV3-1/TRBV3-2|TRBJ1-3
CASSRDRDPGNTIYF
>once|TRBV28|TRBJ1-1
CASSSGDTEAFF
>.|TRBV5-4|TRBJ1-2
CASSQDTNYGYTF
>.|TRBV27|TRBJ1-6
CASRVRQGGSPLHF
>.|TRBV4-1|TRBJ2-7
CASSQARDNAYEQYF
>.|TRBV7-9|TRBJ2-2
CASSPTSGRGTGELFF